The sequence of this T cell receptor (beta chain) was determined in a study of PD-1 blockade in classical Hodgkin lymphoma (dated by TCRdb to about 2020). Regarding the research as a whole: Nivolumab dosing was 3 mg/kg intravenously every 2 weeks, continuing until either disease progression or unacceptable toxicity. The study used CyTOF and TCR beta sequencing to define a peripheral blood immune signature of response to PD-1 blockade in classical Hodgkin lymphoma. Study-level results and caveats: The study was limited to a single clinical trial cohort, and causes of repertoire differences, possibly disease activity or prior therapy, remained undefined. Baseline TCR diversity was reported to be lower in newly diagnosed patients than in healthy donors, and even lower in relapsed/refractory patients. Patients starting nivolumab less than 1 year after ASCT had lower diversity and were excluded from later analyses to avoid confounding by immune reconstitution. CD4+ but not CD8+ TCR diversity rose significantly by C4D1 (p=0.0027 vs p=0.16), most apparent in complete responders (p=0.02). Baseline diversity similar to that of newly diagnosed patients was observed in trial patients achieving complete response, whereas significantly lower diversity was observed in partial responders and progressors.

According to the study, the label for this sample's time point signals: cycle 4 day 1 (C4D1), after six to seven weeks of nivolumab. Every trial patient had relapsed after autologous stem cell transplantation, and cohorts A, B and C differed in prior brentuximab vedotin exposure. The trial cohort included more than 55 patients with relapsed/refractory classical Hodgkin lymphoma, and each patient had a best overall response of complete response, partial response or progressive disease. Single-agent nivolumab was administered to trial patients in the multi-cohort phase II CheckMate 205 trial. Best overall response was determined by an independent review committee according to the 2007 International Working Group response criteria. Trial PBMCs were collected just before the start of nivolumab (C1D1) and during therapy at cycle 2 day 1 and cycle 4 day 1. After peripheral blood was drawn into 8 mL Vacutainer Cell Preparation Tubes, PBMCs were isolated by centrifugation and then cryopreserved.

The germline V gene gives CDR1 as SNHLY and CDR2 as FYNNEI. Trimming removed 7 bases from V and 6 bases from J; the gene matches leave 12 bases unexplained. From the cysteine up to the phenylalanine, the CDR3 has a length of 15 residues. The DNA shown is the 45-base CDR3, in frame from base 1. Genomic DNA was extracted with the Qiagen DNeasy kit from unsorted PBMCs and from negatively selected CD4+ and CD8+ fractions. TCR beta CDR3 regions were amplified by immunoSEQ multiplex PCR using primers annealing to V and J segments. Amplification bias was minimized using a synthetic immune receptor repertoire, and residual bias was removed computationally after sequencing. The study's processing was this. Custom Python scripts were used to quantify repertoire diversity as the Shannon entropy index. Unsorted, CD4+ and CD8+ repertoires were analyzed separately, except for combined analyses in which CD4+ and CD8+ sequences were merged in silico. A clone counted as expanded when the clone's frequency after treatment rose at least 2-fold relative to C1D1, and clones undetected at baseline were given a pseudocount of 0.5. Singleton clones were defined as clones with 0 or 1 copy at C1D1, and non-singleton clones were defined as clones with 2 or more copies. By matching protein sequences in sorted samples from the same patient, clones expanded in unsorted samples were annotated as CD4+, CD8+ or unknown. Wilcoxon tests were applied to paired samples to test diversity changes from C1D1 to C4D1. TCRdb obtained this table from immuneACCESS and retained in-frame rearrangements with V and J assigned. These tables miss some clones; where compared with another copy, unresolved V genes account for less than half of the shortfall, and the remainder is unexplained. V, J and clone size were drawn from that table, and D and trimming were deduced from the DNA. The sample data list some 34,000 clones, and 72% of these were observed just once. The top ten clones comprise approximately 4% of the sample.

Notes on this clone: The antigen this receptor binds is unknown. No per-base quality is available; no much larger clone lies one base away.

Sequencing used peripheral blood mononuclear cells (PBMCs), obtained before the fourth cycle of nivolumab. The chain uses TRBV2 and TRBJ1-5; 7 central bases correspond to TRBD1. This sequence was found in a human donor with classical Hodgkin lymphoma. The CDR3 is CASTREGQGGQPQHF. The DNA is TGTGCCAGCACCCGAGAGGGGCAGGGGGGTCAGCCCCAGCATTTT. Beyond the CDR3, the reference TRBV2 and TRBJ1-5 genes provide the residues; the full variable domain reads: EPEVTQTPSHQVTQMGQEVILRCVPISNHLYFYWYRQILGQKVEFLVSFYNNEISEKSEIFDDQFSVERPDGSNFTLKIRSTKLEDSAMYFCASTREGQGGQPQHFGDGTRLSIL.